These T cell receptor beta chains were read from a single sample in a study of cytomegalovirus exposure and HLA in healthy donors. The method was immunoSEQ multiplex PCR; TCRdb's version includes in-frame clones alone and lacks a portion of them. Of under 250,000 clones listed, around 73% were seen once; the top ten hold 2.9%. The source material was PBMCs. The receptor set was obtained from a woman aged 25 to 45 in good health and CMV-seronegative. CDR3s include the opening cysteine and the closing phenylalanine or tryptophan. The D gene is left open where the match is weak. Rows may omit the clone size; those that give it use once, few, many or a size class.

TRBJ1-1 TRBV21-1 - - CASNEPGGQVITEAFF TGTGCCAGCAACGAACCAGGGGGTCAGGTAATCACTGAAGCTTTCTTT
TRBJ2-1 TRBV15 - - CATSSLDRSPYNEQFF TGTGCCACCAGCAGTTTGGACAGATCACCATACAATGAGCAGTTCTTC
TRBJ2-5 TRBV29-1 - - CSVVGPGGGGETQYF TGCAGCGTTGTGGGGCCCGGAGGGGGGGGAGAGACCCAGTACTTC
TRBJ1-2 TRBV18 - - CASSPDSPYGYTF TGTGCCAGCTCACCCGACAGTCCCTATGGCTACACCTTC
TRBJ2-7 TRBV27 few - CASSPGDPRPGEQYF TGTGCCAGCAGTCCGGGGGACCCCCGGCCGGGGGAGCAGTACTTC
TRBJ2-7 TRBV27 - TRBD1 CASSFNRGHNEQYF TGTGCCAGCAGTTTCAACAGGGGGCACAACGAGCAGTACTTC
TRBJ1-6 TRBV5-1 - TRBD1 CASSLETGSYNSPLHF TGCGCCAGCAGCTTGGAGACAGGGTCTTATAATTCACCCCTCCACTTT
TRBJ2-3 TRBV20-1 - TRBD1 CSAPWGTGWYF TGCAGTGCGCCTTGGGGGACAGGGTGGTATTTT
TRBJ2-1 TRBV7-9 once TRBD2 CASSHIAGAYNEQFF TGTGCCAGCAGCCACATAGCGGGGGCCTACAATGAGCAGTTCTTC
TRBJ1-5 TRBV11-2 - - CASSGLSNQPQHF TGTGCCAGCAGCGGGCTTAGCAATCAGCCCCAGCATTTT
TRBJ1-2 TRBV29-1 few - CSVRGGADYGYTF TGCAGCGTCCGGGGGGGCGCTGACTATGGCTACACCTTC
TRBJ1-1 TRBV5-1 - - CASSLGSGDSTEAFF TGCGCCAGCAGCTTGGGGTCTGGTGACAGCACTGAAGCTTTCTTT
TRBJ2-2 TRBV19 - TRBD1 CASSRAGGYTGELFF TGTGCCAGTAGTAGGGCAGGGGGCTACACCGGGGAGCTGTTTTTT
TRBJ2-7 TRBV5-6 - - CASTPQAGREQYF TGTGCCAGCACCCCCCAGGCGGGGCGCGAGCAGTACTTC
TRBJ2-4 TRBV30 - - CAWSPSLGGIQYF TGTGCCTGGAGTCCATCACTAGGGGGTATTCAGTACTTC
TRBJ2-7 TRBV6-1 - TRBD2 CASSESTSGVLEQYF TGTGCCAGCAGTGAAAGCACTAGCGGGGTACTCGAGCAGTACTTC
TRBJ2-5 TRBV30 - - CAWSVWAGETQYF TGTGCCTGGAGTGTCTGGGCTGGGGAGACCCAGTACTTC
TRBJ1-4 TRBV6-6 - TRBD1 CASIRGQGNEKLFF TGTGCCAGCATCAGGGGGCAGGGGAATGAAAAACTGTTTTTT
TRBJ2-3 TRBV5-6 - TRBD2 CASSRQGLAGGNTQYF TGTGCCAGCAGCCGACAGGGACTAGCGGGGGGAAATACGCAGTATTTT
TRBJ2-4 TRBV5-1 once - CASSFGGGDDIQYF TGCGCCAGCAGCTTTGGCGGTGGAGATGACATTCAGTACTTC
TRBJ1-3 TRBV5-8 few - CASSLAAGASGNTIYF TGTGCCAGCAGCTTGGCCGCAGGGGCCTCTGGAAACACCATATATTTT
TRBJ1-4 TRBV2 once - CASRENPGQEKLFF TGTGCCAGCAGAGAGAATCCGGGTCAGGAAAAACTGTTTTTT
TRBJ1-2 TRBV7-9 - - CASSQTVYGYTF TGTGCCAGCAGCCAGACAGTTTATGGCTACACCTTC
TRBJ1-2 TRBV7-9 once - CASSLDSYGYTF TGTGCCAGCAGCTTAGACAGCTATGGCTACACCTTC